Presented here are 19 T cell receptor beta chains from one specimen sequenced in a study of human T cells and chemical hapten exposure. One entry per CDR3 protein, called by TCRdb with MiXCR from the RACE reads. The table includes tens of thousands of distinct CDR3 sequences, 7.5% to 10% detected once. Regarding time point: patch test 2, 6 weeks after DPC sensitization. Sample treatment: therapeutic diphenylcyclopropenone sensitization with weekly scalp DPC. The sample in question was whole blood, obtained in connection with sensitization to the hapten diphenylcyclopropenone (DPC). These receptors all stem from a woman aged 50 to 60 with alopecia areata. Some clones in this sample may be carry-over from other donors' samples.

This clonotype was observed at least ten times. This chain joins TRBV18 and TRBJ2-1; TRBD1 matches at 9 bases. After removal of 6 bases from V and 7 bases from J, the junction contained 10 bases not matched to a gene. Germline V gene lookup returns CDR1 KGHSH and CDR2 LQKENI. This CDR3 is 15 amino acids long. The CDR3 loop reads CASSHRDRVWNEQFF. In DNA, the CDR3 is TGTGCCAGCTCCCACCGGGACAGGGTTTGGAATGAGCAGTTCTTC.

This chain links TRBV13 with TRBJ2-1; 12 nucleotides align to TRBD2. In germline, CDR1 is PRHDT, CDR2 FYEKMQ (reference sequence). J lost 16 bases, V lost 5 bases, and 15 bases had no gene match. This CDR3 is 15 amino acids long. For the CDR3, the DNA is TGTGCCAGCAGCGGAACGGGGCTAGCGGGAGGGCCAATATTCTTC. It translates to CASSGTGLAGGPIFF.

This clonotype came up a few times. The CDR3 nucleotides read TGTGCCAGCTCAGGGGGCCCCACAGATACGCAGTATTTT. This codes for CASSGGPTDTQYF. This chain links TRBV28 with TRBJ2-3; 8 nucleotides align to TRBD1. From germline, CDR1 is MDHEN and CDR2 SYDVKM. With 8 bases clipped from V and 2 bases from J, the junction kept 3 bases outside the gene matches. CDR3 length: 13 amino acids.

In its sample, this clonotype was seen many times. The rearrangement links TRBV2 to TRBJ2-3; TRBD2 matches 8 bases. V was clipped by 7 bases and J by 0 bases; unmatched bases: 9. Germline V CDR1 and CDR2: SNHLY, FYNNEI. This CDR3 is built from 16 residues. CDR3: CASIRREGGSTDTQYF. CDR3 coding DNA: TGTGCCAGCATCCGCCGGGAGGGGGGAAGCACAGATACGCAGTATTTT. Using reference TRBV2 and TRBJ2-3 for the parts outside the CDR3, the full variable domain is EPEVTQTPSHQVTQMGQEVILRCVPISNHLYFYWYRQILGQKVEFLVSFYNNEISEKSEIFDDQFSVERPDGSNFTLKIRSTKLEDSAMYFCASIRREGGSTDTQYFGPGTRLTVL.

This clonotype was seen more than once but under ten times. The rearrangement joins TRBV6-1 to TRBJ2-4; the D call may be TRBD1 or TRBD2 (6 bases each). The V gene's germline CDR1 is MNHNS and CDR2 SASEGT. The CDR3 runs 16 residues. With 8 bases removed from V and 4 bases from J, the gap between germline ends came to 21 bases. Written as DNA, the CDR3 is TGTGCCAGCGAGGGGGGTGAGGCCCCGCCAAAAAACATTCAGTACTTC. Its translation: CASEGGEAPPKNIQYF.

The chain uses TRBV6-5 and TRBJ2-3; D might be TRBD1 (5 bases). Germline V CDR1 and CDR2: MNHEY, SVGAGI. Trimming shortened V by 9 bases and J by 2 bases, and 15 bases separated the two germline ends. This CDR3 is built from 14 residues. The CDR3 DNA sequence: TGTGCCAGTAGAGGAATCGGACACACAGATACGCAGTATTTT. Residues: CASRGIGHTDTQYF.

The chain recombines TRBV19 with TRBJ1-4; no clear D gene. V gave up 5 bases and J gave up 0 bases, with 13 bases separating them. The CDR3 is 16 amino acids. Germline CDR1 reads LNHDA; CDR2 reads SQIVND (reference sequence). The CDR3 region is CASSPFGLATNEKLFF. The CDR3 nucleotides are TGTGCCAGTAGTCCCTTCGGGCTTGCAACTAATGAAAAACTGTTTTTT.

This clonotype was observed many times. J is TRBJ2-7 and V is TRBV6-6, with 8 positions matching TRBD1. The trim removed 6 bases at V and 7 bases at J, leaving 8 bases unmatched. Germline loops: CDR1 MNHNY, CDR2 SVGAGI (reference sequence). This CDR3 has 13 amino acids. The CDR3 loop reads CASRGQETGEQYF. As DNA, the CDR3 is TGTGCCAGCAGGGGACAGGAAACGGGGGAGCAGTACTTC.

This sequence joins TRBV28 and TRBJ1-5; D gene ambiguous. The V gene's germline CDR1 is MDHEN and CDR2 SYDVKM. This CDR3 has 13 amino acids. V was pared by 6 bases and J by 2 bases, with 8 bases between. The CDR3 region has the DNA TGTGCCAGCAGGGTGGCGGGCAATCAGCCCCAGCATTTT. Its translation is CASRVAGNQPQHF.

CDR3 region: CAISPPEGDSSGNTIYF. CDR3 nucleotide sequence: TGTGCCATCAGTCCCCCTGAAGGGGATAGCTCTGGAAACACCATATATTTT. J is TRBJ1-3 and V is TRBV10-3, with D tentatively TRBD1 (5 bases). V was cut by 5 bases and J by 0 bases, with 17 bases left in between. Germline V CDR1 and CDR2: ENHRY, SYGVKD. The CDR3 loop spans 17 amino acids.

The CDR3 here is CASSQDFLPDQPQHF. For the CDR3, the DNA is TGCGCCAGCAGCCAAGATTTCCTCCCGGATCAGCCCCAGCATTTT. The chain uses TRBV4-3 and TRBJ1-5; D is undetermined. This CDR3 is 15 amino acids long. CDR1 LGHNA and CDR2 YSLEER come from the germline V gene. The V end lost 0 bases, the J end lost 5 bases, and 11 bases lay between the germline ends.

This clonotype was counted at least ten times. The V and J genes are TRBV7-2 and TRBJ1-1; 7 bases align to TRBD1. This CDR3 has 13 amino acids. J lost 0 bases, V lost 8 bases, and 3 bases had no gene match. Germline V gene lookup returns CDR1 SGHTA and CDR2 FQGNSA. The CDR3 reads CASSGTVNTEAFF. The CDR3 DNA reads TGTGCCAGCTCCGGGACAGTGAACACTGAAGCTTTCTTT.

Many counts were recorded for this clonotype. The chain uses TRBV20-1 and TRBJ2-7; TRBD1 agrees at 8 bases. The germline V gene encodes CDR1 DFQATT and CDR2 SNEGSKA (reference sequence). This CDR3 comprises 11 residues. V was clipped by 3 bases and J by 11 bases; unmatched bases: 6. The CDR3 sequence: CSASDPGQEYF. CDR3 bases: TGCAGTGCTAGTGATCCGGGACAGGAGTACTTC.

This chain links TRBV20-1 with TRBJ1-6, with D unclear. Trimming left V 0 bases short and J 7 bases short, with 16 bases between. The CDR3 is 16 amino acids. Germline V CDR1 and CDR2: DFQATT, SNEGSKA (reference sequence). CDR3 loop: CSARDPATGYNSPLHF. For the CDR3, the DNA is TGCAGTGCTAGAGATCCCGCGACCGGTTACAATTCACCCCTCCACTTT.

This clonotype came up a few times. The chain uses TRBV5-1 and TRBJ1-6, with TRBD1 matching over 9 bases. The CDR3 has 15 amino acids. Per the germline V gene, CDR1 is SGHRS and CDR2 is YFSETQ. With V trimmed by 3 bases and J by 10 bases, 8 bases remained unmatched. The CDR3 sequence: CASSSIGQGISPLHF. The CDR3 DNA follows: TGCGCCAGCAGCTCAATAGGACAGGGGATCTCACCCCTCCACTTT.

This clonotype came up many times. The chain has TRBV6-2 or TRBV6-3 and TRBJ1-6; 7 bases line up with TRBD1. The CDR3 loop spans 15 amino acids. V dropped 7 bases and J dropped 5; count of bases not matched to a gene: 8. From germline, CDR1 is MNHEY and CDR2 SVGEGT. The CDR3 sequence is CASTDGTVNNSPLHF. Here the CDR3 DNA reads TGTGCCAGCACCGACGGGACAGTCAATAATTCACCCCTCCACTTT.

This clonotype was counted only a few times. The rearrangement joins TRBV3-1 to TRBJ2-1; 10 nucleotides align to TRBD1. The CDR3 loop spans 14 amino acids. From germline, CDR1 is LGHDT and CDR2 YNNKEL (reference sequence). The V segment lost 5 bases and the J segment 4 bases; nucleotides outside the gene matches: 2. Here the CDR3 reads CASSDRGQYNEQFF. The CDR3, as DNA: TGTGCCAGCAGCGACAGGGGGCAATACAATGAGCAGTTCTTC.

This clonotype was recorded many times. V gene TRBV28 combines with J gene TRBJ1-1, with 8 bases lining up with TRBD1. V gave up 8 bases and J gave up 0 bases; unmatched junction bases: 8. The length of the CDR3 is 15 residues. The germline CDR1 and CDR2 sequences are MDHEN and SYDVKM. The chain's CDR3 is CASLTGDSMNTEAFF. CDR3 coding DNA: TGTGCCAGCCTGACAGGGGATTCGATGAACACTGAAGCTTTCTTT.

This clonotype occurred many times. V is TRBV7-9 and J is TRBJ1-6; D is undetermined. Germline V gives CDR1 SEHNR, CDR2 FQNEAQ (reference sequence). Trimming stripped 4 bases from V and 2 bases from J, with 15 bases between. The CDR3 is made up of 17 amino acids. This CDR3 reads CASSSRGGAPYNSPLHF. CDR3 in DNA: TGTGCCAGCAGCTCCCGGGGAGGCGCACCCTATAATTCACCCCTCCACTTT.